Sequencing of this T cell receptor (beta chain) was carried out in a study of cytomegalovirus exposure and HLA in healthy donors. This clone is a singleton in its sample. Use of 60 Vbeta and 13 Jbeta primers characterized the PCR. The data were produced by immunoSEQ multiplex PCR, yet TCRdb's version contains in-frame clones alone and is incomplete. Here the sample spans 120,000 or so clones, around 74% being singletons. The sample was PBMCs. The clonotype comes from a man aged 55 to 70 in good health and CMV-seropositive.

The chain's CDR3 is CASSPETGANVLTF. CDR3 in DNA: TGTGCCAGCTCACCAGAGACAGGGGCCAACGTCCTGACTTTC. This chain connects TRBV18 to TRBJ2-6; D remains ambiguous. Germline CDR1 KGHSH, CDR2 LQKENI. Trimming took off 2 bases at V and 4 bases at J, with 6 bases between the two ends. This CDR3 region has 14 residues.